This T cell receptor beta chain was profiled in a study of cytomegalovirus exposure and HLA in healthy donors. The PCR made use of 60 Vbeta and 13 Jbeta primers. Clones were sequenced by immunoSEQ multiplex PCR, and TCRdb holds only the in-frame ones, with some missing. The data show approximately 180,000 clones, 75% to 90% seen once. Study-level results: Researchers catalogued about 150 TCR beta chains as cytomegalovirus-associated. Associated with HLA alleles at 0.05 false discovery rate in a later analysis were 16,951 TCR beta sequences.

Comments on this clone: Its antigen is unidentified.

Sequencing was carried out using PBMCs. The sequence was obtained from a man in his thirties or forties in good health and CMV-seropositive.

In DNA form, the CDR3 reads TGTGCCAGCAGCTTCAGTTCCGGAAACACCATATATTTT. This translates into CASSFSSGNTIYF. The chain couples TRBV5-6 to TRBJ1-3; no definite D call. Germline CDR1 reads SGHDT; CDR2 reads YYEEEE. V lost 2 bases, J lost 4 bases, and 7 bases lay in between. The CDR3 contains 13 residues.